A single sample gave rise to the 21 T cell receptor beta chains below, sequenced in a study of long-term antiretroviral therapy in people with HIV (dated 2022 in TCRdb). Sequencing of the TRB variable region was done with the immunoSEQ hsTCRB v3.0 assay at survey level resolution. In its TCRdb copy, this immuneACCESS table keeps in-frame sequences only and misses some clones. Where compared with another copy, unresolved V genes explain less than half of these, and the others have no known cause. In this sample the table shows 20,000 to 30,000 clones, 85% of which occur a single time. The biggest ten clones account for about a tenth of the sample. The starting material was unsorted PBMCs, obtained 2.3 years after starting antiretroviral therapy. The receptors derive from a man in his forties with HIV.

The table lists this clone with a count of one. The chain couples TRBV27 to TRBJ2-1; TRBD2 agrees at 9 bases. Trimming cost V 1 base and J 9 bases; bases outside gene matches: 7. Germline V gene lookup returns CDR1 MNHEY and CDR2 SMNVEV (reference sequence). This CDR3 contains 15 residues. CDR3 sequence reads: CASSLFPGTSLEQFF. The CDR3 nucleotides are TGTGCCAGCAGTTTATTTCCCGGGACTAGCCTTGAGCAGTTCTTC.

The chain uses TRBV5-4 and TRBJ2-4; D perhaps matches TRBD1 (6 bases). Per germline, CDR1 SGHNT and CDR2 YYREEE (reference sequence). With 4 bases removed from V and 0 bases from J, the gap between germline ends came to 14 bases. The CDR3 has 16 residues. The CDR3 region is CASSNTEGVAKNIQYF. The CDR3 DNA reads as TGTGCCAGCAGCAACACAGAGGGGGTAGCCAAAAACATTCAGTACTTC.

This chain uses TRBV2 with TRBJ1-1, with D maybe TRBD1 (5 bases). Trimming left V 4 bases short and J 5 bases short, with 20 bases between. Germline V CDR1 and CDR2: SNHLY, FYNNEI. CDR3 size: 16 residues. CDR3 amino acids: CASSAVPGQPGTEAFF. CDR3 nucleotide sequence: TGTGCCAGCAGTGCTGTCCCCGGCCAGCCAGGGACTGAAGCTTTCTTT.

This clone was seen a handful of times. The chain is built from TRBV2 and TRBJ2-3; 9 bases fit TRBD1. This CDR3 has 14 amino acids. Unmatched junction bases numbered 4, after V lost 4 bases and J lost 5 bases. CDR1 SNHLY and CDR2 FYNNEI come from the germline V gene. CDR3: CASSGQGVGDTQYF. CDR3 DNA: TGTGCCAGCAGTGGACAGGGGGTAGGAGATACGCAGTATTTT. Supplemented by reference TRBV2 and TRBJ2-3, the full variable domain reads EPEVTQTPSHQVTQMGQEVILRCVPISNHLYFYWYRQILGQKVEFLVSFYNNEISEKSEIFDDQFSVERPDGSNFTLKIRSTKLEDSAMYFCASSGQGVGDTQYFGPGTRLTVL.

The CDR3 coding sequence is TGTGCCAGCAGTCCCCTTTACACAGATACGCAGTATTTT. Residues: CASSPLYTDTQYF. This sequence joins TRBV27 and TRBJ2-3, with D unresolved. The germline V gene has CDR1 MNHEY and CDR2 SMNVEV (reference sequence). CDR3 length: 13 residues. Trimming removed 5 bases from V and 2 bases from J, with 8 bases in between.

This clone has just one count. This rearrangement joins TRBV10-3 to TRBJ1-5; D gene ambiguous. Germline-derived CDR1 and CDR2 are ENHRY and SYGVKD. V lost 0 bases to trimming and J lost 3 bases, with 9 bases between them. CDR3 length: 15 residues. The CDR3 protein is CAISESNSPNQPQHF. Here the CDR3 DNA reads TGTGCCATCAGTGAGTCGAATTCCCCCAATCAGCCCCAGCATTTT.

This clone was seen a handful of times. The V gene is TRBV7-6, the J gene TRBJ2-2; tentatively, D is TRBD2 (5 bases). V was trimmed by 1 base and J by 2 bases, leaving 17 bases between them. The germline V gene has CDR1 SGHVS and CDR2 FNYEAQ. There are 18 residues in the CDR3. CDR3 bases: TGTGCCAGCAGCTTAGTGTCTGTGGTGCCGGGAAACACCGGGGAGCTGTTTTTT. This translates into CASSLVSVVPGNTGELFF.

The rearrangement links TRBV20-1 to TRBJ1-1; D is ambiguous. The CDR3 spans 10 residues. V lost 1 base, J lost 6 bases, and 3 bases lay in between. From germline, CDR1 is DFQATT and CDR2 SNEGSKA (reference sequence). CDR3 in amino acids: CSARGAEAFF. In nucleotides, the CDR3 is TGCAGTGCTAGAGGCGCTGAAGCTTTCTTT.

The V and J genes are TRBV7-6 and TRBJ1-1, with D unresolved. Germline-derived CDR1 and CDR2 are SGHVS and FNYEAQ. The germline V and J ends were trimmed by 2 bases and 0 bases, with 4 bases remaining between them. The CDR3 sequence is 13 residues long. The CDR3 protein is CASSLSMNTEAFF. Written as DNA, the CDR3 is TGTGCCAGCAGCTTATCGATGAACACTGAAGCTTTCTTT.

This chain links TRBV5-1 with TRBJ2-2; 8 positions match TRBD2. The germline V gene has CDR1 SGHRS and CDR2 YFSETQ. Trimming took 3 bases from V and 3 from J; bases not matched to a gene: 10. The CDR3 sequence is 17 residues long. The CDR3 here is CASSYSGGTTYTGELFF. The CDR3, as DNA: TGCGCCAGCAGCTACAGCGGGGGAACTACTTACACCGGGGAGCTGTTTTTT. Full variable domain (remainder filled in from reference TRBV5-1 and TRBJ2-2): KAGVTQTPRYLIKTRGQQVTLSCSPISGHRSVSWYQQTPGQGLQFLFEYFSETQRNKGNFPGRFSGRQFSNSRSEMNVSTLELGDSALYLCASSYSGGTTYTGELFFGEGSRLTVL.

The chain uses TRBV6-5 and TRBJ2-7; no definite D call. The CDR3 has 15 residues. The germline gives CDR1 MNHEY, CDR2 SVGAGI. V was cut by 7 bases and J by 3 bases, with 19 bases left in between. CDR3 nucleotide sequence: TGTGCCAGCACGGCGGTAAGTGGAGCCGACTACGAGCAGTACTTC. Its protein is CASTAVSGADYEQYF.

The chain carries TRBV7-8 and TRBJ2-6; TRBD1 aligns across 7 bases. Germline CDR1 SGHVS, CDR2 FQNEAQ. This CDR3 comprises 17 residues. Losses at the gene ends were 5 bases for V and 2 bases for J; bases not matched to a gene: 9. In DNA form, the CDR3 reads TGTGCCAGCAGCCCCCTACCCGACAGGGCTGGGGCCAACGTCCTGACTTTC. This gives the protein CASSPLPDRAGANVLTF.

V is TRBV7-2 and J is TRBJ1-2, with 9 nucleotides matching TRBD1. From germline, CDR1 is SGHTA and CDR2 FQGNSA. The CDR3 has 14 residues. The trim removed 6 bases at V and 7 bases at J, leaving 9 bases unmatched. CDR3 in amino acids: CASREGQGWSGYTF. The CDR3 bases are TGTGCCAGCAGGGAAGGACAGGGGTGGTCTGGCTACACCTTC.

The V and J genes are TRBV7-9 and TRBJ1-2; no definite D call. CDR3 length equals 12 residues. Germline CDR1 and CDR2: SEHNR and FQNEAQ (reference sequence). Trimming took 2 bases from V and 6 from J, leaving 7 bases between them. In DNA, the CDR3 is TGTGCCAGCAGCTTATTAGACGATGGCTACACCTTC. Encoded protein: CASSLLDDGYTF.

This chain connects TRBV7-9 to TRBJ2-7; 10 nucleotides agree with TRBD1. The V gene's germline CDR1 is SEHNR and CDR2 FQNEAQ (reference sequence). J was trimmed by 3 bases and V by 6 bases; bases with no gene match: 11. The CDR3 covers 16 residues. CDR3 loop: CASRPFAGTGDYEQYF. As DNA, the CDR3 is TGTGCCAGCAGGCCCTTCGCGGGGACAGGGGACTACGAGCAGTACTTC.

CDR3 sequence: CASSLGSTGSYGYTF. Here the CDR3 DNA reads TGTGCCAGCAGCTTAGGCTCGACAGGGTCATATGGCTACACCTTC. The chain carries TRBV11-2 and TRBJ1-2; 7 nucleotides match TRBD1. The CDR3 is 15 amino acids. The V segment lost 1 base and the J segment 5 bases; nucleotides outside the gene matches: 7. Germline values: CDR1 SGHAT, CDR2 FQNNGV. The complete variable domain, with remaining parts taken from reference TRBV11-2 and TRBJ1-2, reads EAGVAQSPRYKIIEKRQSVAFWCNPISGHATLYWYQQILGQGPKLLIQFQNNGVVDDSQLPKDRFSAERLKGVDSTLKIQPAKLEDSAVYLCASSLGSTGSYGYTFGSGTRLTVV.

This rearrangement joins TRBV11-2 to TRBJ2-1; perhaps D is TRBD1 or TRBD2 (5 bases each). The V gene's germline CDR1 is SGHAT and CDR2 FQNNGV. Between the trimmed V and J ends, which lost 6 bases and 4 bases, there was a span of 10 bases. The CDR3 has 13 amino acids. CDR3 amino acids: CASRSGTYNEQFF. The DNA for the CDR3 is TGTGCCAGCAGGAGTGGGACGTACAATGAGCAGTTCTTC.

J is TRBJ1-1 and V is TRBV12-5; 7 positions agree with TRBD1. V trimming: 1 base; J trimming: 1 base; junction bases outside the gene matches: 15. The CDR3 consists of 19 residues. The germline gives CDR1 LGHNT, CDR2 FRNRAP. This chain's CDR3 is CASGLADPIQGPGNTEAFF. Here the CDR3 DNA reads TGTGCTAGTGGTTTGGCCGACCCCATACAGGGGCCCGGGAACACTGAAGCTTTCTTT.

The chain has TRBV6-1 and TRBJ1-1, with 8 bases identical to TRBD1. The V gene end was trimmed by 3 bases and the J gene end by 4 bases; junction bases not matched to a gene: 4. The CDR3 extends over 14 amino acids. The germline V gene has CDR1 MNHNS and CDR2 SASEGT. The CDR3 sequence is CASSDQGAITEAFF. The DNA for the CDR3 is TGTGCCAGCAGTGATCAGGGGGCGATCACTGAAGCTTTCTTT.

J is TRBJ1-2 and V is TRBV19; weak D call: TRBD1 (6 bases). V was pared by 3 bases and J by 4 bases, with 21 bases between. Germline values: CDR1 LNHDA, CDR2 SQIVND (reference sequence). CDR3 length equals 17 residues. The CDR3 protein is CASSMPLRGGLAYGYTF. The CDR3 nucleotides read TGTGCCAGTAGTATGCCCCTCCGGGGGGGGCTGGCCTATGGCTACACCTTC.

The chain recombines TRBV5-8 with TRBJ2-1; unclear D gene. V lost 0 bases to trimming and J lost 3 bases, with 10 bases between them. The CDR3 sequence is 15 residues long. CDR1 SGHTS and CDR2 YDEGEE come from the germline V gene. The CDR3 loop reads CASSLVLTDYNEQFF. The CDR3 DNA reads TGTGCCAGCAGCTTGGTTTTGACGGACTACAATGAGCAGTTCTTC.